The sequence of this TCR beta chain was determined in a study of T cells in Graves' hyperthyroidism and ophthalmopathy. Study-level background: The initial diagnosis was the point when peripheral blood was collected, ahead of any treatment.

This clonotype was detected many times. Amplification of TCR beta CDR3 regions used RNA as the template. A first-round RT-PCR of the TCR CDR3 used the HTBI primer set. MiXCR, applied by TCRdb to the multiplex PCR reads, yields one record per CDR3 protein. The data show approximately 400,000 distinct CDR3 sequences, with roughly 13% seen just once and 25% to 30% held by the top ten. This CDR3 has 13 residues. The germline V gene encodes CDR1 MNHEY and CDR2 SVGAGI. V lost 2 bases and J 6 bases, leaving 11 bases between the germline ends. The sequence was obtained from a man aged 50 to 60 with Graves' ophthalmopathy. Specimen: blood. This chain links TRBV6-5 with TRBJ2-7, with no clear D. CDR3 region: CASSYDGSFEQYF. The CDR3 nucleotides read TGTGCCAGCAGTTACGACGGGTCGTTCGAGCAGTACTTC.